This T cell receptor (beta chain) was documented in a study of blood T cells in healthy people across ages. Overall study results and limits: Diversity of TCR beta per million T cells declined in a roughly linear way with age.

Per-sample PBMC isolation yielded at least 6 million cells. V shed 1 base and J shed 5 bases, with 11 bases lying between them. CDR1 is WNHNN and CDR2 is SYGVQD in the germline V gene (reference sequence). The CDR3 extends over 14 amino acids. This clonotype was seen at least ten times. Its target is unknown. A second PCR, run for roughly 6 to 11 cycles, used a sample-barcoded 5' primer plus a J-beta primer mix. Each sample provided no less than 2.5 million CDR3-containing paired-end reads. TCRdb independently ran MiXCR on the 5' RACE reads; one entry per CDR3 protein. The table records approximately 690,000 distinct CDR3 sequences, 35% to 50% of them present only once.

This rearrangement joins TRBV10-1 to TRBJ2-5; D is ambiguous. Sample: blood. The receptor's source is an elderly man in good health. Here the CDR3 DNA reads TGCGCCAGCAGTGAGTGTGTTCGGTGGGAGACCCAGTACTTC. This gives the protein CASSECVRWETQYF.